This T cell receptor (beta chain) came from a study of graft-versus-host responses after intestinal transplantation. Germline V CDR1 and CDR2: MDHEN, SYDVKM. The ends lost 6 bases at V and 0 bases at J; junction bases unmatched: 7. The CDR3 loop spans 15 amino acids. Only one count was recorded for this clone. The data were produced by immunoSEQ multiplex PCR, yet TCRdb's version contains in-frame clones alone and is incomplete. The sample yields over 1,000 clones, less than 85% seen once. Researchers processed graft tissue to release intraepithelial and lamina propria lymphocytes. This receptor was identified in a human patient who received an intestinal transplant, so some T cells may come from the graft donor. The genes are TRBV28 and TRBJ1-1, with 7 nucleotides matching TRBD1. The material sequenced was ileum tissue, taken 7 days after intestinal transplantation. The CDR3 bases are TGTGCCAGCAGGTCCAGGGGGGTGATGAACACTGAAGCTTTCTTT. This translates into CASRSRGVMNTEAFF.